Below, 13 T cell receptor beta chains from the same sample are listed, as sequenced in a study of T cell changes during pregnancy in multiple sclerosis. Data came from immunoSEQ multiplex PCR; TCRdb stores just in-frame clones and leaves some out. The table lists some 110,000 clones, 91% of them singletons, with about 1.6% in the top ten. Here the sequenced sample was peripheral blood, taken before pregnancy. Receptors were obtained from a female donor with multiple sclerosis, enrolled in a pregnancy study.

This clone was observed once. J is TRBJ2-3 and V is TRBV6-6; 8 positions match TRBD2. V trimming: 1 base; J trimming: 3 bases; junction bases outside the gene matches: 3. CDR1 and CDR2 from the germline V gene are MNHNY and SVGAGI (reference sequence). The length of the CDR3 is 15 residues. CDR3 loop: CASSYFRGGTDTQYF. The CDR3 nucleotides read TGTGCCAGCAGTTACTTTCGGGGGGGAACAGATACGCAGTATTTT.

This sequence joins TRBV6-1 and TRBJ2-7; the D gene is possibly TRBD1 (5 bases). Trimming took off 1 base at V and 7 bases at J, with 20 bases between the two ends. CDR3 length: 16 amino acids. Germline V gives CDR1 MNHNS, CDR2 SASEGT. The CDR3 DNA is TGTGCCAGCAGTGAAGGACAGTTCGGAGCAGGTTGGGAGCAGTACTTC. This codes for CASSEGQFGAGWEQYF.

The V and J genes are TRBV9 and TRBJ2-1; TRBD2 matches 10 bases. The CDR3 covers 15 residues. Germline assignment: CDR1 SGDLS and CDR2 YYNGEE. Germline trimming cut 2 bases from V and 8 bases from J; bases unmatched to any gene: 7. The CDR3 nucleotides are TGTGCCAGCAGCGTCAGAGCGGGAGGGCCTTATGAGCAGTTCTTC. Amino acid sequence: CASSVRAGGPYEQFF.

The chain combines TRBV30 with TRBJ2-3; 14 nucleotides align to TRBD2. The CDR3 contains 17 residues. CDR1 and CDR2 (germline): GTSNPN, SVGIG (reference sequence). V shed 2 bases and J 7 bases; nucleotides not matched to a gene: 11. In DNA form, the CDR3 reads TGTGCCTGGAGTAAAGGGACTAGCGGGGGTTCCGGTCATACGCAGTATTTT. This translates into CAWSKGTSGGSGHTQYF.

This clone was detected only once. The V call is TRBV18, the J call TRBJ1-1, with 7 bases aligning to TRBD1. Germline-derived CDR1 and CDR2 are KGHSH and LQKENI. The CDR3 length is 13 residues. Trimming removed 8 bases from V and 3 bases from J; junction bases left unmatched: 6. The chain's CDR3 is CASAGGPDTEAFF. The CDR3 DNA is TGTGCCAGCGCAGGGGGTCCAGACACTGAAGCTTTCTTT.

This sequence joins TRBV6-4 and TRBJ2-7; no definite D call. Germline V gives CDR1 MRHNA, CDR2 SNTAGT. V was trimmed by 0 bases and J by 2 bases, leaving 8 bases between them. The CDR3 totals 14 residues. The CDR3 sequence: CASSDSRTAYEQYF. The CDR3 DNA sequence: TGTGCCAGCAGTGACTCGAGAACTGCCTACGAGCAGTACTTC.

There are many counts of this clone. V and J are TRBV4-3 and TRBJ1-1, with D possibly matching TRBD1 (5 bases). The CDR3 covers 16 residues. V shed 0 bases and J shed 1 base, with 12 bases lying between them. Germline values: CDR1 LGHNA, CDR2 YSLEER. CDR3 sequence reads: CASSQEAGPSNTEAFF. CDR3 in DNA: TGCGCCAGCAGCCAAGAGGCAGGGCCTTCGAACACTGAAGCTTTCTTT.

The rearrangement links TRBV7-2 to TRBJ1-4; 11 bases agree with TRBD1. V gave up 6 bases and J gave up 8 bases; unmatched junction bases: 8. Germline V lookup: CDR1 SGHTA, CDR2 FQGNSA. The CDR3 has 15 amino acids. The CDR3 coding sequence is TGTGCCAGCAGATCAGGACAGGGGGCTCGGGAAAAACTGTTTTTT. Protein product: CASRSGQGAREKLFF.

The rearrangement uses TRBV5-1 and TRBJ2-5; the D is unclear. CDR3 size: 14 residues. The germline gives CDR1 SGHRS, CDR2 YFSETQ. V was pared by 2 bases and J by 3 bases, with 11 bases between. Here the CDR3 DNA reads TGCGCCAGCAGCTTCGTCGCCGGTGAAGAGACCCAGTACTTC. It is translated as CASSFVAGEETQYF.

The rearrangement joins TRBV5-4 to TRBJ1-3; no reliable D call. The CDR3 has 16 amino acids. The V and J ends lost 0 bases and 4 bases respectively, with 14 bases between them. The germline V gene encodes CDR1 SGHNT and CDR2 YYREEE (reference sequence). Written as DNA, the CDR3 is TGTGCCAGCAGCTTGGTTAGAGGAACGGGGGGAAACACCATATATTTT. Translating gives CASSLVRGTGGNTIYF.

There are a few counts of this clone. This rearrangement joins TRBV11-2 to TRBJ1-6; 7 bases are a match to TRBD1. The germline gives CDR1 SGHAT, CDR2 FQNNGV. V lost 5 bases and J lost 7; bases outside the gene matches: 5. The CDR3 runs to 14 residues. CDR3 sequence reads: CASSLQGFNSPLHF. In nucleotides, the CDR3 is TGTGCCAGCAGCCTACAGGGGTTCAATTCACCCCTCCACTTT.

The chain has TRBV5-8 and TRBJ2-3; unclear D gene. Germline loops: CDR1 SGHTS, CDR2 YDEGEE. CDR3 length: 14 residues. The V end lost 6 bases, the J end lost 2 bases, and 13 bases lay between the germline ends. The CDR3 region has the DNA TGTGCCAGCACCACACCCACGAACACAGATACGCAGTATTTT. Amino acids: CASTTPTNTDTQYF.

This sequence joins TRBV7-2 and TRBJ1-2, with D hard to call. The CDR3 has 15 amino acids. The V end was cut by 1 base, the J end by 5 bases, with 14 bases between. Germline V gene lookup returns CDR1 SGHTA and CDR2 FQGNSA. As DNA, the CDR3 is TGTGCCAGCAGCTTAGAGGGAGGTCGGTCTTATGGCTACACCTTC. It encodes CASSLEGGRSYGYTF.